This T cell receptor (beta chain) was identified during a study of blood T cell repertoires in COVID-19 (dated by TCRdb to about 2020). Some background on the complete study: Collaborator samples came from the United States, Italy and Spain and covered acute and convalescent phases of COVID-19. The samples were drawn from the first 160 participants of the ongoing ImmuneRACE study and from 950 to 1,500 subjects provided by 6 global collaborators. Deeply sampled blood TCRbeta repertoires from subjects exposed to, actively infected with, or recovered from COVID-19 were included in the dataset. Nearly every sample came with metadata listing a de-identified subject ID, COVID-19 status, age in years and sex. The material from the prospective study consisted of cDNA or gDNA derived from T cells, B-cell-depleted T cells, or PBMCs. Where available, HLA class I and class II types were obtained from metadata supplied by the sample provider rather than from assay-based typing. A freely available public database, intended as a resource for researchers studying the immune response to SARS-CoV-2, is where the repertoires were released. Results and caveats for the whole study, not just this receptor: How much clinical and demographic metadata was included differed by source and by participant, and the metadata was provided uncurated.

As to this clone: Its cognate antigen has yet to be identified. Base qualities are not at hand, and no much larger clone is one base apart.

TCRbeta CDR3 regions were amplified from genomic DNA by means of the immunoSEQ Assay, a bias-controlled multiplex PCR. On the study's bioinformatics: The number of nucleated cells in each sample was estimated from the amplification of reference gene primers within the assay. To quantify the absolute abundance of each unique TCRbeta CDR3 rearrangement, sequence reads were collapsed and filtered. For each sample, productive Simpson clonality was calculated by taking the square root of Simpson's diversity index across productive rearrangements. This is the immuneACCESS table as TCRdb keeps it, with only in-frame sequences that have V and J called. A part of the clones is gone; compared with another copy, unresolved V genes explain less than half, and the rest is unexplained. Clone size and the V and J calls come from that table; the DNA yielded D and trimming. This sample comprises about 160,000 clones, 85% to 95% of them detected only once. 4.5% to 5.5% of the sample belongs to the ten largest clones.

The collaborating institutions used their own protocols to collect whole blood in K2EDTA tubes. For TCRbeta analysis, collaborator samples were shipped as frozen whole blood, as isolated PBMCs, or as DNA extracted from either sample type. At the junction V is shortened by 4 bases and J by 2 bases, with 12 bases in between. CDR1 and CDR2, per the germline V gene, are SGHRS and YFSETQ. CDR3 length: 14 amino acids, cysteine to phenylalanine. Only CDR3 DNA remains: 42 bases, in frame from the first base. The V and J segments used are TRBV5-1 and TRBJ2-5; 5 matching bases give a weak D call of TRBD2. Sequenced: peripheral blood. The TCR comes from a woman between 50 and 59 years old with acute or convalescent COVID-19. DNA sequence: TGCGCCAGCAGCCCGGGCCGGGGACAAGAGACCCAGTACTTC. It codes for CASSPGRGQETQYF. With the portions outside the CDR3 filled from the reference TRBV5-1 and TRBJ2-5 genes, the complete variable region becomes KAGVTQTPRYLIKTRGQQVTLSCSPISGHRSVSWYQQTPGQGLQFLFEYFSETQRNKGNFPGRFSGRQFSNSRSEMNVSTLELGDSALYLCASSPGRGQETQYFGPGTRLLVL.